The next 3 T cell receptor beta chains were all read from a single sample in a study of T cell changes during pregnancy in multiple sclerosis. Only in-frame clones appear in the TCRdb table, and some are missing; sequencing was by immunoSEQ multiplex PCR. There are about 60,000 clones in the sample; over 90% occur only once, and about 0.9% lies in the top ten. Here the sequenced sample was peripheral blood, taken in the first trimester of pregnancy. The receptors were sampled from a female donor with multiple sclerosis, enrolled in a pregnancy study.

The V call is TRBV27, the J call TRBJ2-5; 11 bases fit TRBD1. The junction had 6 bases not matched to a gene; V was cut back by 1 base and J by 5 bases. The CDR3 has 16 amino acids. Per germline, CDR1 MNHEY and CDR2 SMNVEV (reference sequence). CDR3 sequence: CASSLLRTGGTETQYF. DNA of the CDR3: TGTGCCAGCAGTTTATTGCGGACAGGGGGCACGGAGACCCAGTACTTC.

The CDR3 here is CASSIPGQTFYGYTF. The CDR3 bases are TGTGCCAGTAGTATCCCGGGACAGACTTTTTATGGCTACACCTTC. The genes are TRBV19 and TRBJ1-2; the match to TRBD1 covers 7 bases. CDR3 size: 15 residues. The germline CDR1 and CDR2 sequences are LNHDA and SQIVND (reference sequence). Unmatched junction bases numbered 9, after V lost 3 bases and J lost 5 bases.

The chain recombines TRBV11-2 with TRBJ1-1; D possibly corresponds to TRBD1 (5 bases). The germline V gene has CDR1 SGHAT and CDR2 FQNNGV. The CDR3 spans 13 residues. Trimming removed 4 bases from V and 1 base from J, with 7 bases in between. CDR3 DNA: TGTGCCAGCAGCTGGGGCGCGAACACTGAAGCTTTCTTT. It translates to CASSWGANTEAFF.